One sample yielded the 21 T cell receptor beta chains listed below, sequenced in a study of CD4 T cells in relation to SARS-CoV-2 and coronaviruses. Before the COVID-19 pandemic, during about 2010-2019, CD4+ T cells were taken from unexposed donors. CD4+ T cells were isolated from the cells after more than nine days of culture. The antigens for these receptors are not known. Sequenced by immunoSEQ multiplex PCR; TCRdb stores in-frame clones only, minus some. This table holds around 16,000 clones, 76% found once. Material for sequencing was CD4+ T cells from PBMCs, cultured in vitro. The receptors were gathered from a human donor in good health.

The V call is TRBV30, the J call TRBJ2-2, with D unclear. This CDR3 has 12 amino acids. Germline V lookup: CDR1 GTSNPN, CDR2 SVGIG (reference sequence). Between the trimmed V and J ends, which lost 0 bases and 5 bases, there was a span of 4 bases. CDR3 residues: CAWSVLTGELFF. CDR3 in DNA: TGTGCCTGGAGTGTTCTAACCGGGGAGCTGTTTTTT.

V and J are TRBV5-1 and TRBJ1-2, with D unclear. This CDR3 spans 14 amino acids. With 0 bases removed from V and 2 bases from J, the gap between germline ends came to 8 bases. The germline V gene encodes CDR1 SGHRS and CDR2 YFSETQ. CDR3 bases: TGCGCCAGCAGCTTGGTTGAAAGCAACTATGGCTACACCTTC. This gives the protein CASSLVESNYGYTF.

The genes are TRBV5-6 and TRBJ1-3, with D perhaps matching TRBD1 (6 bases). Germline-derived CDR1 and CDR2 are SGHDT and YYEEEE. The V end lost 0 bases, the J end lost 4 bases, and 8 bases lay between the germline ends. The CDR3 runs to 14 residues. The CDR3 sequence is CASSLAGVGNTIYF. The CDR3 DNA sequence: TGTGCCAGCAGCTTGGCAGGGGTCGGAAACACCATATATTTT.

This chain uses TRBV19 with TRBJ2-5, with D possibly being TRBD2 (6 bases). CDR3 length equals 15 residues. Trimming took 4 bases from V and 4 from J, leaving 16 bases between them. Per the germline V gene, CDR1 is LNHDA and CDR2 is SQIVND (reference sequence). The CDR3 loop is CASSKLAVWGETQYF. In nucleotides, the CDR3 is TGTGCCAGTAGTAAATTAGCGGTATGGGGAGAGACCCAGTACTTC.

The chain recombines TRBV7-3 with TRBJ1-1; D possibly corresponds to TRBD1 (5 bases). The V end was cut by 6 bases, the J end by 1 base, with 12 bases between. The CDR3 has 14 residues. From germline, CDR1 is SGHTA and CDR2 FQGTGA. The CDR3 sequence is CASRPGTENTEAFF. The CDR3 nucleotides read TGTGCCAGCAGACCGGGGACGGAGAACACTGAAGCTTTCTTT. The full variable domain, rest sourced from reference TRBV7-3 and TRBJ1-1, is GAGVSQTPSNKVTEKGKYVELRCDPISGHTALYWYRQSLGQGPEFLIYFQGTGAADDSGLPNDRFFAVRPEGSVSTLKIQRTERGDSAVYLCASRPGTENTEAFFGQGTRLTVV.

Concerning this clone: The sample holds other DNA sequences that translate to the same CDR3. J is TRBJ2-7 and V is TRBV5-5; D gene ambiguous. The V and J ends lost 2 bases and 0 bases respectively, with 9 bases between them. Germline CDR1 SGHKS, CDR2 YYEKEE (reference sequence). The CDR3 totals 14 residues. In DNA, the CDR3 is TGTGCCAGCAGCTTAGTGGGGAACTCCTACGAGCAGTACTTC. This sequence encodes CASSLVGNSYEQYF.

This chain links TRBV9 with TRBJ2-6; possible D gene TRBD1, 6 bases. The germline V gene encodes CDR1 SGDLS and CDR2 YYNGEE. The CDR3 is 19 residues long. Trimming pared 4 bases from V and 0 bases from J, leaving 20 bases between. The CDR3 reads CASSSTLGGPNSGANVLTF. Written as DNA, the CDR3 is TGTGCCAGCAGCTCAACCTTAGGGGGTCCCAACTCTGGGGCCAACGTCCTGACTTTC. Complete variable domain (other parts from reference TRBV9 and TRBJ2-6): DSGVTQTPKHLITATGQRVTLRCSPRSGDLSVYWYQQSLDQGLQFLIQYYNGEERAKGNILERFSAQQFPDLHSELNLSSLELGDSALYFCASSSTLGGPNSGANVLTFGAGSRLTVL.

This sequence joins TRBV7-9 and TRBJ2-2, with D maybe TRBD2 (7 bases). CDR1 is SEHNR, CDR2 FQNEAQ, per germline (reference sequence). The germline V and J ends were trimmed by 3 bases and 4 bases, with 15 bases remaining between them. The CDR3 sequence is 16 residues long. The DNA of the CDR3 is TGTGCCAGCAGCTTTGGGGGGGCGCATGGCACCGGGGAGCTGTTTTTT. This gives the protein CASSFGGAHGTGELFF.

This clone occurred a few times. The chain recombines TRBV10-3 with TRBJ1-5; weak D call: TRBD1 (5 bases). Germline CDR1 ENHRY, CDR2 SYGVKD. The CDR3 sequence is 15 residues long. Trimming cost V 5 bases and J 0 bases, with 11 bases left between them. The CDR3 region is CAISKGQGSNQPQHF. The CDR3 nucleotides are TGTGCCATCAGTAAAGGGCAGGGTAGCAATCAGCCCCAGCATTTT.

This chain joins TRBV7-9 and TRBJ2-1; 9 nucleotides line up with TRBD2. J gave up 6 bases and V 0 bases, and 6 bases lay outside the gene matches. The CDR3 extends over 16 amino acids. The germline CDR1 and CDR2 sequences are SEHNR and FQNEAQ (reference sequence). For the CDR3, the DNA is TGTGCCAGCAGCTTAGCAGTAGCGGGAGTACGCAATGAGCAGTTCTTC. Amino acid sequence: CASSLAVAGVRNEQFF.

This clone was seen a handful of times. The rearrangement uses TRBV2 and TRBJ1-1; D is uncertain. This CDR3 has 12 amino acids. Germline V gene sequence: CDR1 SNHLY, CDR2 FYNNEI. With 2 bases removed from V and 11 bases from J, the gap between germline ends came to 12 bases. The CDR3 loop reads CASSELWPRAFF. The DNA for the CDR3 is TGTGCCAGCAGTGAATTGTGGCCTCGGGCTTTCTTT.

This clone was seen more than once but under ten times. The CDR3 region has the DNA TGCGCCAGCAGTGACTTTTCCACTGAAGCTTTCTTT. It is translated as CASSDFSTEAFF. This rearrangement joins TRBV10-2 to TRBJ1-1; D gene unclear. The CDR3 length is 12 residues. Germline V gene lookup returns CDR1 WSHSY and CDR2 SAAADI. Trimming stripped 3 bases from V and 4 bases from J, with 6 bases between.

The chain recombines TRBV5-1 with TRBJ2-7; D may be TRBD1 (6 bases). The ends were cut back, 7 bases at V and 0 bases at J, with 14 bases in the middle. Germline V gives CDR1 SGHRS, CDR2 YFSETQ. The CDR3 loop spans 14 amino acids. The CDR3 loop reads CASRGQSSSYEQYF. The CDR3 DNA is TGCGCCAGCCGCGGACAGAGTAGCTCCTACGAGCAGTACTTC.

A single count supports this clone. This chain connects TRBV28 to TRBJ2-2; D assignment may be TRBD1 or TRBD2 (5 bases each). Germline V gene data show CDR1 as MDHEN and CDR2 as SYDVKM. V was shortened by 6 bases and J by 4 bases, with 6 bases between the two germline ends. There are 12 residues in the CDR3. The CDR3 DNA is TGTGCCAGCAGGGGGACCACCGGGGAGCTGTTTTTT. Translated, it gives CASRGTTGELFF.

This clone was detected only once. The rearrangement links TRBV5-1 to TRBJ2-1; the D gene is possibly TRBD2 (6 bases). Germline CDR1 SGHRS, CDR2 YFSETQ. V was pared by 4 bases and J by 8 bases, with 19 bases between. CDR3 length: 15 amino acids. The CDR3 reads CASSAGGVAFDEQFF. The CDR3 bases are TGCGCCAGCAGCGCCGGGGGAGTAGCGTTCGATGAGCAGTTCTTC.

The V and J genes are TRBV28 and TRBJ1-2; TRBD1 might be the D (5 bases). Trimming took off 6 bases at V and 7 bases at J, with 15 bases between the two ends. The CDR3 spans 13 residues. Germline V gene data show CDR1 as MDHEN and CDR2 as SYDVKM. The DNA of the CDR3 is TGTGCCAGCAGACGTCAGGGTACGGGTGGCTACACCTTC. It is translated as CASRRQGTGGYTF.

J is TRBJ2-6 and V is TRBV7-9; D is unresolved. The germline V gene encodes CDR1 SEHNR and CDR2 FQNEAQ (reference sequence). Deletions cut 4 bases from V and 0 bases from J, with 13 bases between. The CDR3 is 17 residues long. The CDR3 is CASSSRLYSSGANVLTF. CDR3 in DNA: TGTGCCAGCAGCTCCCGTTTATATTCCTCTGGGGCCAACGTCCTGACTTTC.

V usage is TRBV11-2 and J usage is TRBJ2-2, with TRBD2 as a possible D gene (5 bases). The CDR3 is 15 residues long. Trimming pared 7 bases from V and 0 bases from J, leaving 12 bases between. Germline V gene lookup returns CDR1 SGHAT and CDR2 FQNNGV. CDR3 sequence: CASNPDYANTGELFF. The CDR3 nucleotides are TGTGCCAGCAACCCAGACTACGCGAACACCGGGGAGCTGTTTTTT.

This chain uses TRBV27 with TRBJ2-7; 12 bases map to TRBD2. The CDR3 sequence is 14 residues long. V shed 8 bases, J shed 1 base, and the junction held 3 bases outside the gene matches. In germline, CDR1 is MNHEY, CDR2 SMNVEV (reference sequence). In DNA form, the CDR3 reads TGTGCCAGCCGACTAGCGGGAGCATCCTACGAGCAGTACTTC. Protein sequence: CASRLAGASYEQYF.

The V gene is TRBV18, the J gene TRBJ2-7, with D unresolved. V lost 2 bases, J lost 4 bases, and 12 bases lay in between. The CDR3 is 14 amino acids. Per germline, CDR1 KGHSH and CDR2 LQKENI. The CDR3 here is CASSPSLGLYEQYF. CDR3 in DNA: TGTGCCAGCTCACCAAGTCTCGGTTTATACGAGCAGTACTTC.

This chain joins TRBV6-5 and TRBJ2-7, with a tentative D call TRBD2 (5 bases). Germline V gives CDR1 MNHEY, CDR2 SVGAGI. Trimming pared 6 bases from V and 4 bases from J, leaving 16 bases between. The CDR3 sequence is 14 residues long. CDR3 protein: CASRFGPAEYEQYF. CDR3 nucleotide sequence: TGTGCCAGCAGGTTCGGCCCAGCGGAGTACGAGCAGTACTTC.